The clone carrying this T cell receptor beta chain was recorded a few times. This CDR3 contains 15 residues. Deletions cut 3 bases from V and 5 bases from J, with 14 bases between. Looked up from germline, CDR1 is LGHDT and CDR2 is YNNKEL (reference sequence). These data are taken from a study of T-cell memory formation after mild COVID-19. Via MiXCR, TCRdb re-called the 5' RACE reads, giving one row per CDR3 protein. The table lists approximately 240,000 distinct CDR3 sequences, about a sixth of them singletons, with approximately 3.5% in the top ten. This sequence originates from a man aged 18 to 35 who had mild COVID-19 (a few samples of this study predate the infection). Cell type and time point are not known. Sequencing was carried out using PBMCs or a T cell subset sorted from them (not recorded which). The J gene is TRBJ1-5, the V gene TRBV3-1; D gene unclear. The CDR3 DNA sequence: TGTGCCAGCAGCCAGGGCAGGCCTGGGGATCAGCCCCAGCATTTT. Amino acids: CASSQGRPGDQPQHF.